The 2 T cell receptor beta chains below all came from one sample that was sequenced in a study of Ad26.COV2.S vaccination and SARS-CoV-2 variants. Specified treatment: over 15 received Ad26.COV2.S at low or high dose, single or two shots; roughly 5 received placebo; per-sample allocation not given. Vaccine and placebo recipients were sampled on day 63 after the first injection. Only in-frame clones appear in the TCRdb table, and some are missing; sequencing was by immunoSEQ multiplex PCR. The sample yields around 320,000 clones, 80% to 90% seen once. Here the sequenced sample was peripheral blood, taken in a trial of Ad26.COV2.S vaccine versus placebo. All receptors come from a person between 18 and 65 years old who received the Ad26.COV2.S COVID-19 vaccine or a placebo.

V gene TRBV30 combines with J gene TRBJ2-5; the match to TRBD1 covers 9 bases. The CDR3 loop spans 15 amino acids. CDR1 and CDR2 from the germline V gene are GTSNPN and SVGIG (reference sequence). Trimming at V came to 3 bases and at J to 5 bases, leaving 10 bases not matched to a gene. CDR3 DNA: TGTGCCTGGAGCCTCGGGACAGGGCGACTGGAGACCCAGTACTTC. Translating gives CAWSLGTGRLETQYF.

The chain is built from TRBV29-1 and TRBJ1-5, with D possibly matching TRBD1 (5 bases). The germline V and J ends were trimmed by 4 bases and 2 bases, with 9 bases remaining between them. The germline V gene has CDR1 SQVTM and CDR2 ANQGSEA. This CDR3 is 13 amino acids long. The CDR3 nucleotides read TGCAGCGTTGCGAGGGACCGCAATCAGCCCCAGCATTTT. This gives the protein CSVARDRNQPQHF.